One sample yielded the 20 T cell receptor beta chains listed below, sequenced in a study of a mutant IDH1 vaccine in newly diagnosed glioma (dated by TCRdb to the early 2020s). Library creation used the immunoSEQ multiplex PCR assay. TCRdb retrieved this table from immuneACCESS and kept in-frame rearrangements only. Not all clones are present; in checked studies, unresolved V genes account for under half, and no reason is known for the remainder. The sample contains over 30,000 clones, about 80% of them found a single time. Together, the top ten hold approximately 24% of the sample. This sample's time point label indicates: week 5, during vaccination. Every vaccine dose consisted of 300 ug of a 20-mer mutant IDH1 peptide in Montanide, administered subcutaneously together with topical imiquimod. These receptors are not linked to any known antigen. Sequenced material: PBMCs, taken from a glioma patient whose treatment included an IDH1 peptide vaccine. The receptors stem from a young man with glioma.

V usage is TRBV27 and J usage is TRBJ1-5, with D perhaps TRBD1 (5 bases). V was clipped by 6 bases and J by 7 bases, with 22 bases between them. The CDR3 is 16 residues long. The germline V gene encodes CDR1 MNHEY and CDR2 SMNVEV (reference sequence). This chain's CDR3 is CASRPQGRPVEQPQHF. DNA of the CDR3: TGTGCCAGCAGACCGCAGGGTCGACCGGTCGAACAGCCCCAGCATTTT.

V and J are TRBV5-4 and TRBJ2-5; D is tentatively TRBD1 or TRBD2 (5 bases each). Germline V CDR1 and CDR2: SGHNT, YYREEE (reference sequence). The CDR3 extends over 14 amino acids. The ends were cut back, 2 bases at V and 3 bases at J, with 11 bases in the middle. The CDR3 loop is CASSFAGSEETQYF. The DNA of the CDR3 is TGTGCCAGCAGCTTTGCAGGGAGTGAAGAGACCCAGTACTTC.

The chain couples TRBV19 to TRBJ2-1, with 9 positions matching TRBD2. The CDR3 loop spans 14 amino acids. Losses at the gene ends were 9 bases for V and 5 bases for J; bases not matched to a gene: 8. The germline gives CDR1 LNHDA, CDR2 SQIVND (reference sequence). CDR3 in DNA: TGTGCCAGCTGGGGCGGGAGGGGCCACAATGAGCAGTTCTTC. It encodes CASWGGRGHNEQFF. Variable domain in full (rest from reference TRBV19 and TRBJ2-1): DGGITQSPKYLFRKEGQNVTLSCEQNLNHDAMYWYRQDPGQGLRLIYYSQIVNDFQKGDIAEGYSVSREKKESFPLTVTSAQKNPTAFYLCASWGGRGHNEQFFGPGTRLTVL.

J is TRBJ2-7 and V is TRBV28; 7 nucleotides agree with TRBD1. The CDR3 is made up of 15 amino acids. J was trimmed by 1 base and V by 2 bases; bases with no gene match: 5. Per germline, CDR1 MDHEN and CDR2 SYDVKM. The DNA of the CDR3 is TGTGCCAGCAGTTTAGGGGACAGTCTTTCCTACGAGCAGTACTTC. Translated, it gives CASSLGDSLSYEQYF. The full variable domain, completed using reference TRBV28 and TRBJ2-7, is DVKVTQSSRYLVKRTGEKVFLECVQDMDHENMFWYRQDPGLGLRLIYFSYDVKMKEKGDIPEGYSVSREKKERFSLILESASTNQTSMYLCASSLGDSLSYEQYFGPGTRLTVT.

CDR3 in amino acids: CASSPETGRSYEQYF. CDR3 nucleotides: TGCGCCAGCAGCCCAGAGACAGGGCGCTCCTACGAGCAGTACTTC. V gene TRBV5-1 combines with J gene TRBJ2-7; 7 bases fit TRBD1. The CDR3 totals 15 residues. Trimming cost V 4 bases and J 0 bases; bases outside gene matches: 7. Germline lookup yields CDR1 SGHRS and CDR2 YFSETQ.

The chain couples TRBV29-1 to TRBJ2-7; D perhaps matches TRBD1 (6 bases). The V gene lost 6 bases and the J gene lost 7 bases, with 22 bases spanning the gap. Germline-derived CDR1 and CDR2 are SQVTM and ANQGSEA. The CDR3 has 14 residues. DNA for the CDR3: TGCAGCGTGTCCCCAGGGCAGGGGAACAGAGAGCAGTACTTC. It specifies CSVSPGQGNREQYF.

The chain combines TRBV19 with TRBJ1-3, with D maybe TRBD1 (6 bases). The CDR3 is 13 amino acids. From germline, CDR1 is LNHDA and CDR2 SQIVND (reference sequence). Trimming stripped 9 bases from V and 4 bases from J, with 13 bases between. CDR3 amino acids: CASTTGGGNTIYF. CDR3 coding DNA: TGTGCCAGCACGACAGGTGGAGGAAACACCATATATTTT.

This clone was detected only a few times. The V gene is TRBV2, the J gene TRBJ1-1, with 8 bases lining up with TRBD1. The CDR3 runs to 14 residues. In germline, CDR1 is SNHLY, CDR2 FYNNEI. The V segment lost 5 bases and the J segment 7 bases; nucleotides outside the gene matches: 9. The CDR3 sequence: CASSPLDREVEAFF. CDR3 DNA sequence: TGTGCCAGCAGTCCATTGGACAGGGAGGTTGAAGCTTTCTTT.

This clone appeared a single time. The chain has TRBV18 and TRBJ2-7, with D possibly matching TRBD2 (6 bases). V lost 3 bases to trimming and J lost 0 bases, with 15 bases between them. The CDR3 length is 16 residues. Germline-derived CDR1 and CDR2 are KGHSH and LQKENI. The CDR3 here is CASSPAGGADSYEQYF. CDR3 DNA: TGTGCCAGCTCACCGGCAGGAGGGGCAGACTCCTACGAGCAGTACTTC.

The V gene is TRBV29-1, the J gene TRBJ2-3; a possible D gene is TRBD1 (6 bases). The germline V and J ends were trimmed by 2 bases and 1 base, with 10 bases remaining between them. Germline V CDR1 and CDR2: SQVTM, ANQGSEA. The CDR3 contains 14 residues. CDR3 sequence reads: CSVEQGHGTDTQYF. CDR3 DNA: TGCAGCGTTGAACAGGGACACGGCACAGATACGCAGTATTTT.

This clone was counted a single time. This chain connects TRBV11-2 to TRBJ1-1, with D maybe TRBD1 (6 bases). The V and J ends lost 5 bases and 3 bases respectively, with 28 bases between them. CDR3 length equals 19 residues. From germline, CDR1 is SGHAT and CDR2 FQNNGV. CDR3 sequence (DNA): TGTGCCAGCAGCCCTGCCCCATCCTATGAGACAGGAAAAGACACTGAAGCTTTCTTT. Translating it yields CASSPAPSYETGKDTEAFF.

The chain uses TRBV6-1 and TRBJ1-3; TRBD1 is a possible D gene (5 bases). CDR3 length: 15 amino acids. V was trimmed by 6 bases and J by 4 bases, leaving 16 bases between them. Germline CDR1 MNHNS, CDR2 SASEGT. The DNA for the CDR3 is TGTGCCAGCAGCGCCGGTGGAGGGGAGGGAAACACCATATATTTT. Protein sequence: CASSAGGGEGNTIYF.

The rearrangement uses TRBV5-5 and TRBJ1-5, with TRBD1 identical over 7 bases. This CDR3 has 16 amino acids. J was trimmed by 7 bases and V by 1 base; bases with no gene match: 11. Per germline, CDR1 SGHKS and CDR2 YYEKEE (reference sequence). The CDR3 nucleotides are TGTGCCAGCAGCTTGAGGGCAGGGGGTCTGGAACAGCCCCAGCATTTT. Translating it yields CASSLRAGGLEQPQHF.

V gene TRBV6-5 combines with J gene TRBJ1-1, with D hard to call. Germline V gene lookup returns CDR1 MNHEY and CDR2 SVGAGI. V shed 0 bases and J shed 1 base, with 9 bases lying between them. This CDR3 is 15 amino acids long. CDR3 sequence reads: CASSYSRQRNTEAFF. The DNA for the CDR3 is TGTGCCAGCAGTTACTCAAGGCAGAGGAACACTGAAGCTTTCTTT.

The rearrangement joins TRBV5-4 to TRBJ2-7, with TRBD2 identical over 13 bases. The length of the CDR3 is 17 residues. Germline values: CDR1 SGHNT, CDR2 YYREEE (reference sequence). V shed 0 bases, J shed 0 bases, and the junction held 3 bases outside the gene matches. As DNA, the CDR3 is TGTGCCAGCAGCTTGGGGGGGACTAGCGGGGTCTCCTACGAGCAGTACTTC. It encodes CASSLGGTSGVSYEQYF.

The CDR3: CSVGQGWNTEAFF. The CDR3 nucleotides read TGCAGCGTTGGACAGGGCTGGAACACTGAAGCTTTCTTT. The chain couples TRBV29-1 to TRBJ1-1; 7 bases are a match to TRBD1. There are 13 residues in the CDR3. V dropped 4 bases and J dropped 1; count of bases not matched to a gene: 3. Germline V gene data show CDR1 as SQVTM and CDR2 as ANQGSEA.

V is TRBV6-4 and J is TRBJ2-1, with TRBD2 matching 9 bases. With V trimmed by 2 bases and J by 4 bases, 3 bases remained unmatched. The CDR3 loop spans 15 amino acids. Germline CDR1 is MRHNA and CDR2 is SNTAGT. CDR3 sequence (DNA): TGTGCCAGCAGTGACGAGGCGGGGGGGTACAATGAGCAGTTCTTC. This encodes CASSDEAGGYNEQFF.

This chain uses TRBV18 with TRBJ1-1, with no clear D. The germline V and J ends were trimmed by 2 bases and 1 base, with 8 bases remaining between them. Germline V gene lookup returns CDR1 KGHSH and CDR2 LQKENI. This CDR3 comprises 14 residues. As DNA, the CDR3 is TGTGCCAGCTCACCAGGTTCAGCGAACACTGAAGCTTTCTTT. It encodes CASSPGSANTEAFF.

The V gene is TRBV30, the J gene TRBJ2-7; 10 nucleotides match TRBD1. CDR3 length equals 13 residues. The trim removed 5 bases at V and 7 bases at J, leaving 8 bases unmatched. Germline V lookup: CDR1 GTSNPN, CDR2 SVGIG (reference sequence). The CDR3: CAWGTGATSEQYF. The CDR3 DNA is TGTGCCTGGGGGACAGGGGCCACTAGTGAGCAGTACTTC.

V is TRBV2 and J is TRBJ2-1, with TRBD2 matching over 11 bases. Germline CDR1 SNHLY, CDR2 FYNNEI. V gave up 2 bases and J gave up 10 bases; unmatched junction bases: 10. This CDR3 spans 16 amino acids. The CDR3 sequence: CASSEFRSGRAGEQFF. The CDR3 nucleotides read TGTGCCAGCAGTGAATTTCGTAGCGGGAGGGCCGGGGAGCAGTTCTTC.